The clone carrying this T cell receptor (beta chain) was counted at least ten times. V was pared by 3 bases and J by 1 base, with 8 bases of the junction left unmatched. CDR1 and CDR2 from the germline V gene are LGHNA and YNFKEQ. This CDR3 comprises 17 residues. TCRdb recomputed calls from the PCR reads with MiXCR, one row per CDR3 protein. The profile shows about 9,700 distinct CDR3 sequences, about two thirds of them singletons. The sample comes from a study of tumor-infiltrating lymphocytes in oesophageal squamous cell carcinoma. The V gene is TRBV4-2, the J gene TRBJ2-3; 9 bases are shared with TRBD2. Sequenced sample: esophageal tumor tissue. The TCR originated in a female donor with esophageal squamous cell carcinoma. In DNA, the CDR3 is TGTGCCAGCAGCCAGGAGATAGCGGGGGATGGCACAGATACGCAGTATTTT. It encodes CASSQEIAGDGTDTQYF.